This T cell receptor beta chain was found in a study of blood T cell repertoires in COVID-19. Looking at the study overall: Donors in the United States, Italy and Spain gave samples during acute or convalescent COVID-19.

Assay used: immunoSEQ multiplex PCR; TCRdb lists only in-frame clones, some missing. Of about 72,000 clones listed, roughly nine tenths are singletons. Between the trimmed V and J ends, which lost 4 bases and 3 bases, there was a span of 12 bases. Germline loops: CDR1 KGHDR, CDR2 SFDVKD. The CDR3 loop spans 15 amino acids. This clone has a single count. The sequence derives from a human donor in a cohort sampled during active COVID-19. Sequencing used peripheral blood. The V and J genes are TRBV24-1 and TRBJ2-4; D possibly corresponds to TRBD1 (5 bases). DNA of the CDR3: TGTGCCACCAGTGAGTCCAGGGCTGGCAAAAACATTCAGTACTTC. Translated, it gives CATSESRAGKNIQYF.